The T cell receptor beta chain described here comes from a study of sequential checkpoint blockade in melanoma (dated by TCRdb to about 2019). Background for the entire study: Using 1:1 randomization, the trial assigned patients either to first-line nivolumab followed by ipilimumab (arm A) or to ipilimumab followed by nivolumab (arm B). Maintenance nivolumab came after both trial sequences. General study outcomes and caveats: The model for predicting response that combines TCR metrics with mutation burden needs to be validated in larger, independent patient cohorts.

TCRbeta CDR3 regions were immunosequenced from genomic DNA with the immunoSEQ Assay. Prior to high-throughput sequencing, genomic DNA was amplified by bias-controlled multiplex PCR. The study's processing was this. To quantify the absolute abundance of each unique TCRbeta CDR3 region, the sequences were collapsed and filtered. Clonality was defined as 1 minus Pielou's evenness and was calculated using productive rearrangements only. A previously published method was used to identify clones with significantly greater frequencies in on-treatment samples than in baseline samples. Drawn from immuneACCESS, this table holds only the in-frame rearrangements with V and J called that TCRdb kept. Clones are partly lost; checked studies trace under half to an unresolved V gene and leave the rest unexplained. The V and J calls and clone size come from that table; D and trimming were worked out from the DNA. The sample table lists tens of thousands of clones, roughly 80% of them with a count of one. The top ten constitute more than 25% of the sample.

The sample's treatment or condition label, decoded: randomized to nivolumab then ipilimumab (arm A) or the reverse (arm B). None of the trial patients had been given prior DNA-damaging chemotherapy. Live CD3+CD8+ cells negative for CD19 and CD56 were sorted from thawed PBMCs on a FACS Aria II flow cytometer. Samples came from patients with melanoma in CheckMate 064, a randomized, open-label phase II trial of sequential checkpoint blockade. Peripheral blood mononuclear cells were collected by leukapheresis, purified with Ficoll-Paque, and frozen in human serum with around 10% DMSO. Right after sorting, the blood CD3+CD8+ cells were verified to be >98% pure, and DNA extraction followed. Spanning cysteine to phenylalanine, the CDR3 consists of 15 amino acids. Only CDR3 DNA remains: 45 bases, in frame from the first base. The trim is 3 bases for V and 2 bases for J, with a gap of 13 bases between the germline ends. From a lookup of the germline V gene (reference sequence), CDR1 and CDR2 are LNHNV and YYDKDF.

As regards this clone: The specificity of this receptor is unknown. No base qualities exist here, and no much larger clone lies one base off it.

This TCR was sampled from a human donor with melanoma. Material: CD8+ T cells sorted from blood (inferred from file names), obtained from a patient given nivolumab and ipilimumab in sequence. This sequence uses TRBV15 and TRBJ1-1, with no confident D gene call. The CDR3 protein is CATSRAPEGNTEAFF. At the DNA level, the sequence is TGTGCCACCAGCAGGGCCCCAGAGGGCAACACTGAAGCTTTCTTT.